The clone carrying this T cell receptor (beta chain) was seen only a few times. Its specificity is not known. The TCR beta libraries were generated through quantitative 5'-RACE incorporating molecular barcodes. TCRdb called the 5' RACE reads again in MiXCR, with one record for every CDR3 protein. The sample holds approximately 500,000 distinct CDR3 sequences, 9.5% to 15% seen once. This entry comes from a study of CD8 T cells in ankylosing spondylitis. The CDR3 runs 16 residues. Study findings and constraints: As reported, disease-linked clones showed significant enrichment in matched ankylosing spondylitis synovial fluid. Some motif variants were previously reported in reactive arthritis synovial fluid and blood. What appeared characteristic of ankylosing spondylitis blood was a TCR beta motif of eight highly homologous variants. Researchers report that disease-linked clones proved CD8+ and relatively rare in peripheral blood.

The TCR sequence derives from a male donor with ankylosing spondylitis. This chain links TRBV21-1 with TRBJ2-4; the table assigns TRBD1, which was not confirmed against the DNA. TRBV21-1 is reported as a pseudogene. The specimen was blood, either unsorted or a sorted T cell fraction (not recorded which). CDR3 sequence (DNA): TGTGCCAGCAGCACTTCACAGGGAAGGGGCAAAAACATTCAGTACTTC. Residues: CASSTSQGRGKNIQYF.